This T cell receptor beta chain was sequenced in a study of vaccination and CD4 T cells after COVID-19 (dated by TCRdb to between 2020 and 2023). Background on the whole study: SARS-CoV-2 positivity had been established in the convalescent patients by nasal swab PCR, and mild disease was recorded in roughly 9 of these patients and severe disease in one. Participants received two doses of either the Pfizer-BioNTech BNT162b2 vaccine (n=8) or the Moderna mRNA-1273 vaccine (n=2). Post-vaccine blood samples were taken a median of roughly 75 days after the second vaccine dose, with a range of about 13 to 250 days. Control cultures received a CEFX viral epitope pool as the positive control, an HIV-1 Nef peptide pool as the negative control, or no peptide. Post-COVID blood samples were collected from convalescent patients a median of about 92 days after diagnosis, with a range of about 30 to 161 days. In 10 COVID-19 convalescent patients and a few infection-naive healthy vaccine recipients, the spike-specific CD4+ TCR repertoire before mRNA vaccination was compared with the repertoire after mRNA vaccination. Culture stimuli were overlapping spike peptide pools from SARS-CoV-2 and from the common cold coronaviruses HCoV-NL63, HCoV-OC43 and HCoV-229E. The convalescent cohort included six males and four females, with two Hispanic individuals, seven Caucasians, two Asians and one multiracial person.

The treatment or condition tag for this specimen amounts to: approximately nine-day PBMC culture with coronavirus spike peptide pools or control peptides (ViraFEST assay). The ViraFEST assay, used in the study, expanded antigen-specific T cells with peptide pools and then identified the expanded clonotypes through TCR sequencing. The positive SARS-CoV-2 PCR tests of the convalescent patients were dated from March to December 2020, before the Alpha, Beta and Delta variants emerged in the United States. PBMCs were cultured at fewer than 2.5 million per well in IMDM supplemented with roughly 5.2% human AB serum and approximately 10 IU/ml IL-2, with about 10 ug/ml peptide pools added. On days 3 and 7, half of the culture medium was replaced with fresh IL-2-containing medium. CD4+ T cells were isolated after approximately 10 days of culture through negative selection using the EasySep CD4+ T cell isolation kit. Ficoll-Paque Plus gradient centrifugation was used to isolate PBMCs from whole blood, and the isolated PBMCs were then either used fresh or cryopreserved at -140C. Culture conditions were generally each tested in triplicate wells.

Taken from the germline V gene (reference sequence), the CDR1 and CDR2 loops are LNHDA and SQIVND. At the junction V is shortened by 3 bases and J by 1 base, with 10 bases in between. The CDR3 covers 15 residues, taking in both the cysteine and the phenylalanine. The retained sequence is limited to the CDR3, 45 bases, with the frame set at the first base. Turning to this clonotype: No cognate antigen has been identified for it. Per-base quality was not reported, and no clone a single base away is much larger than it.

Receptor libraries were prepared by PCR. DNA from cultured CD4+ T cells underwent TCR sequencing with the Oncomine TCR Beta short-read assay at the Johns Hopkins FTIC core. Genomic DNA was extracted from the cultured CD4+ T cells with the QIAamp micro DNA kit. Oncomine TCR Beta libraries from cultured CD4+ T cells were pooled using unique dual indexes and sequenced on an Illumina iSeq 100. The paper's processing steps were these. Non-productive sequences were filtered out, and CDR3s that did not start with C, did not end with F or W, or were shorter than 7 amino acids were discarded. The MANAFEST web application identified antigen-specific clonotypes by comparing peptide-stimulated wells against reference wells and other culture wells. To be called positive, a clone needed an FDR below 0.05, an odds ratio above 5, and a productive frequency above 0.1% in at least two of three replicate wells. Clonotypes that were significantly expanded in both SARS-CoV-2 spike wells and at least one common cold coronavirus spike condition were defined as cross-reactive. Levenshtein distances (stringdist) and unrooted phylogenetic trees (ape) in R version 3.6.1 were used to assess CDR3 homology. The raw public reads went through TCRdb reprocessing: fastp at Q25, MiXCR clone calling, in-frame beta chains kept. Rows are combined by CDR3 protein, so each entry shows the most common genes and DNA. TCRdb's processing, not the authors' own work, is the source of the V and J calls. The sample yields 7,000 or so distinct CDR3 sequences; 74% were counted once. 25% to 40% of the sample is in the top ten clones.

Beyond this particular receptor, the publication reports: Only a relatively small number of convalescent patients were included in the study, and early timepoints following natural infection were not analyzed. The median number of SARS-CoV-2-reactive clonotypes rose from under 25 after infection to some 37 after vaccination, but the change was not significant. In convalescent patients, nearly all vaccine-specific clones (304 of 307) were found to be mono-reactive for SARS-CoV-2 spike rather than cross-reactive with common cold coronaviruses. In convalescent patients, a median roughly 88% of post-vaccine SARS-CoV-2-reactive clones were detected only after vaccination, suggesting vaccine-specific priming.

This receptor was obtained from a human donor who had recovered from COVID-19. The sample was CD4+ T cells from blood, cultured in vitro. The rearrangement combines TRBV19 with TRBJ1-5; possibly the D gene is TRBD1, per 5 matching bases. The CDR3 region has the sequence CASSISWGSNQPQHF. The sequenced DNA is TGTGCCAGTAGTATTTCTTGGGGCAGCAATCAGCCCCAGCATTTT.